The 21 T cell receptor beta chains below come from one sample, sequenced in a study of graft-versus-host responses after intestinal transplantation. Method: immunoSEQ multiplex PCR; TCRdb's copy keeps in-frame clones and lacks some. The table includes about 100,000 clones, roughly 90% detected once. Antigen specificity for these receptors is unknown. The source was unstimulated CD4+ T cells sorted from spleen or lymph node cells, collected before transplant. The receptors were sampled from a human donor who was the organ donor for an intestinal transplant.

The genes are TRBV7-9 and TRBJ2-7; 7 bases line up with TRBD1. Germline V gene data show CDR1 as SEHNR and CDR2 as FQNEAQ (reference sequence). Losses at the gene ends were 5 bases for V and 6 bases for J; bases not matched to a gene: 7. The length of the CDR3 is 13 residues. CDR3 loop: CASSKTGLGEQYF. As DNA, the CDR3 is TGTGCCAGCAGCAAGACAGGGTTGGGCGAGCAGTACTTC.

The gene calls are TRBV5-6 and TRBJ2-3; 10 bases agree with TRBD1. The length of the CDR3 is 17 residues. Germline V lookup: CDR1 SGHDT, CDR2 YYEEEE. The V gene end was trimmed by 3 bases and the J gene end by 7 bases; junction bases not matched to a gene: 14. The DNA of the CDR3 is TGTGCCAGCAGCTCCGGGACAGGGGTTTCCCAGAGAAATACGCAGTATTTT. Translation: CASSSGTGVSQRNTQYF. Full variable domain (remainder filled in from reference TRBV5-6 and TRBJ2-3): DAGVTQSPTHLIKTRGQQVTLRCSPKSGHDTVSWYQQALGQGPQFIFQYYEEEERQRGNFPDRFSGHQFPNYSSELNVNALLLGDSALYLCASSSGTGVSQRNTQYFGPGTRLTVL.

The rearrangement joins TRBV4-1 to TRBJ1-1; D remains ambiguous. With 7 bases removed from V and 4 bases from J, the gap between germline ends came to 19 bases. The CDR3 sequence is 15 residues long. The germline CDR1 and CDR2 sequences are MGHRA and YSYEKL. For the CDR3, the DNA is TGCGCCAGCACAGCGATTGGGTTCGCCGGCACTGAAGCTTTCTTT. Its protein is CASTAIGFAGTEAFF.

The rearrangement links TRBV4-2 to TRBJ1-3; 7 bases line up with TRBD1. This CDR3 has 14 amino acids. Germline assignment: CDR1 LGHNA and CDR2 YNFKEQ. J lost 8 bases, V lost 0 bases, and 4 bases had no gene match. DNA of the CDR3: TGTGCCAGCAGCCAAGAATCAGGGGGTTACACCATATATTTT. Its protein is CASSQESGGYTIYF.

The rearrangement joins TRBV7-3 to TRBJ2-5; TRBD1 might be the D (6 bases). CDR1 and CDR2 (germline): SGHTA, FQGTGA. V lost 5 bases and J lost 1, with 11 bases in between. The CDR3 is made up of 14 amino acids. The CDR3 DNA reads TGTGCCAGCAGCCAGACAGGATTCCAAGAGACCCAGTACTTC. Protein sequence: CASSQTGFQETQYF.

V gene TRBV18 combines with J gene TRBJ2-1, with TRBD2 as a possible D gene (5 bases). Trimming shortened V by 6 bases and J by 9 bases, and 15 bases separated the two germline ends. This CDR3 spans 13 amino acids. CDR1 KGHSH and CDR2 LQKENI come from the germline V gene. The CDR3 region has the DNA TGTGCCAGCTCTCCGCTAGAGGGCGGTGAGCAGTTCTTC. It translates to CASSPLEGGEQFF.

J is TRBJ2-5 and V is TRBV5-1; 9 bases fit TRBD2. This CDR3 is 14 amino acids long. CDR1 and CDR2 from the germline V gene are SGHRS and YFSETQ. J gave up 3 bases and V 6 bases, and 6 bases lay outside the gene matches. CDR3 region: CASIYPSGEETQYF. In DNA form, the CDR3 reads TGCGCCAGCATCTATCCTAGCGGGGAAGAGACCCAGTACTTC.

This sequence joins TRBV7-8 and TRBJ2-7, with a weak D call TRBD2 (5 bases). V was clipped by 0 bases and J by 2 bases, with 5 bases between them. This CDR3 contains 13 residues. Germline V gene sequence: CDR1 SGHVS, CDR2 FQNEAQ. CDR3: CASSLAGAYEQYF. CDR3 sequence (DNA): TGTGCCAGCAGCTTAGCCGGGGCCTACGAGCAGTACTTC.

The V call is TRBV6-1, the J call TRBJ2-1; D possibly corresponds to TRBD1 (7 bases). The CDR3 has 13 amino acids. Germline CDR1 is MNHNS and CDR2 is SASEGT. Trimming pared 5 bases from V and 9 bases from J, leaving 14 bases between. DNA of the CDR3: TGTGCCAGCAGTAGACTTCAGGGGGGTGAGCAGTTCTTC. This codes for CASSRLQGGEQFF.

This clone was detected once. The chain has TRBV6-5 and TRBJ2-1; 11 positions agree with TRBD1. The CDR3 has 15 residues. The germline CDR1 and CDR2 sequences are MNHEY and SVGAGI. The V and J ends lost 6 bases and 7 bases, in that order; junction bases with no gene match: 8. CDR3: CASSPWGQGVNEQFF. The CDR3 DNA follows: TGTGCCAGCAGCCCATGGGGACAGGGGGTAAATGAGCAGTTCTTC.

CDR3 nucleotide sequence: TGTGCCAGCTCACTGGAATCTACCCGGGAGACCCAGTACTTC. It encodes CASSLESTRETQYF. The gene calls are TRBV18 and TRBJ2-5; D remains unclear. V lost 4 bases and J 5 bases, leaving 14 bases between the germline ends. Germline V gene data show CDR1 as KGHSH and CDR2 as LQKENI. The CDR3 covers 14 residues.

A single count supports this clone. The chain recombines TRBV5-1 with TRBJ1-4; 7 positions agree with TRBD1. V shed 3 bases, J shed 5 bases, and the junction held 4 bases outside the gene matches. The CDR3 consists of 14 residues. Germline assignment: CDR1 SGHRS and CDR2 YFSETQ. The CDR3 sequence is CASSSDRANEKLFF. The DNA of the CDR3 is TGCGCCAGCAGCTCTGACAGGGCAAATGAAAAACTGTTTTTT.

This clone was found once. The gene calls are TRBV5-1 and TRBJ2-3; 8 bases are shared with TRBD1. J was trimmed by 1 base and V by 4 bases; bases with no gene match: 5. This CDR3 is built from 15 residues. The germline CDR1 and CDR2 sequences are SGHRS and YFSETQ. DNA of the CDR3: TGCGCCAGCAGCCCGACAGGGGTCCGCACAGATACGCAGTATTTT. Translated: CASSPTGVRTDTQYF.

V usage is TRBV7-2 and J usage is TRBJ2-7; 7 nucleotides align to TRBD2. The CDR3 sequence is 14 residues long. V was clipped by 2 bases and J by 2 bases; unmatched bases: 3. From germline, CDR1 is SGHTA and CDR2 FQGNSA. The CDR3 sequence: CASSLPGGTYEQYF. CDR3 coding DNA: TGTGCCAGCAGCTTACCCGGGGGGACCTACGAGCAGTACTTC.

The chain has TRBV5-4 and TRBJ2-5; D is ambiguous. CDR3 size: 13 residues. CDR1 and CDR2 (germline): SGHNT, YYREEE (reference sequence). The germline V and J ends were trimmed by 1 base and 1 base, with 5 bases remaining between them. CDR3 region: CASSLLGQETQYF. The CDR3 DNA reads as TGTGCCAGCAGCTTGCTAGGCCAAGAGACCCAGTACTTC.

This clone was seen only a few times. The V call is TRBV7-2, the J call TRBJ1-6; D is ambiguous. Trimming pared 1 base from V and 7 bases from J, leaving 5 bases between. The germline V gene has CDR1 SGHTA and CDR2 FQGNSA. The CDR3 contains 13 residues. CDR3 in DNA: TGTGCCAGCAGCTTAGGGACGAATTCACCCCTCCACTTT. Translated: CASSLGTNSPLHF.

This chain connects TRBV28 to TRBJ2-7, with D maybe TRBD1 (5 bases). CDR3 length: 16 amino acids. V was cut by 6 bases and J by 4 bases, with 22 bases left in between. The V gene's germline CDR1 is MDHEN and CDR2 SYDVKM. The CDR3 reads CASSVLTGRVRYEQYF. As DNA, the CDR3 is TGTGCCAGCAGCGTACTAACGGGCAGGGTTCGGTACGAGCAGTACTTC.

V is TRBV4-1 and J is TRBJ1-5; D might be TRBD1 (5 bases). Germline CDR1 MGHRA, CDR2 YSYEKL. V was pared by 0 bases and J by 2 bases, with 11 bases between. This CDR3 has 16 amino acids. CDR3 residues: CASSQDGDVGNQPQHF. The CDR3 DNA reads TGCGCCAGCAGCCAAGATGGGGACGTCGGCAATCAGCCCCAGCATTTT.

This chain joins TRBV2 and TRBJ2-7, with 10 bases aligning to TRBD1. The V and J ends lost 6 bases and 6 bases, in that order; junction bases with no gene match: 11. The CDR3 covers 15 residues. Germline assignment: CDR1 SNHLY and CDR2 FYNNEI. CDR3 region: CASRGGTGVSSEQYF. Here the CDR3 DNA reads TGTGCCAGCAGGGGCGGGACAGGGGTTTCATCCGAGCAGTACTTC.

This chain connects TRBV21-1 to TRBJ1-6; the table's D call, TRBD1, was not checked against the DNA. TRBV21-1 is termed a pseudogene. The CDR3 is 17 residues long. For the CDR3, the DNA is TGTGCCAGCAGCAAGAGGACACTGGTTCCCTATAATTCACCCCTCCACTTT. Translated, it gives CASSKRTLVPYNSPLHF.

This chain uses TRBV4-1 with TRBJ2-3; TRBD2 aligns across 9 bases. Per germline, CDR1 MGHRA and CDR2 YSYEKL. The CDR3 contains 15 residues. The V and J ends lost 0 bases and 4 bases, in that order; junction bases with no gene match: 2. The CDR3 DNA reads TGCGCCAGCAGCCAAGAGCGGGGGGGCGCAGATACGCAGTATTTT. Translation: CASSQERGGADTQYF.